These 5 T cell receptor beta chains came from one sample sequenced in a study of identifying expanded T cells in peripheral blood. Sequencing used immunoSEQ multiplex PCR; TCRdb keeps in-frame clones, though not all of them. The sample consists of over 45,000 clones, approximately 82% of them appearing once. Specimen: blood. These receptors were obtained from a person aged 18 to 70 in good health.

This chain uses TRBV6-4 with TRBJ2-1; 12 positions agree with TRBD2. The V and J ends lost 2 bases and 10 bases, in that order; junction bases with no gene match: 9. CDR1 is MRHNA and CDR2 is SNTAGT in the germline V gene. This CDR3 region has 16 residues. The chain's CDR3 is CASSDGLAGGPREQFF. The CDR3 DNA follows: TGTGCCAGCAGTGACGGCCTAGCGGGAGGGCCACGAGAGCAGTTCTTC.

The J gene is TRBJ2-4, the V gene TRBV4-2; 7 nucleotides match TRBD1. CDR3 length: 13 residues. Germline V gene sequence: CDR1 LGHNA, CDR2 YNFKEQ. V shed 2 bases and J 7 bases; nucleotides not matched to a gene: 2. CDR3 nucleotide sequence: TGTGCCAGCAGCCAACTGGGACAGAACATTCAGTACTTC. Residues: CASSQLGQNIQYF.

J is TRBJ1-5 and V is TRBV6-1, with 7 bases lining up with TRBD1. The germline gives CDR1 MNHNS, CDR2 SASEGT. Trimming removed 8 bases from V and 8 bases from J; junction bases left unmatched: 15. The CDR3 totals 15 residues. CDR3 amino acids: CASAGRQGQFEPQHF. In DNA form, the CDR3 reads TGTGCCAGCGCCGGCCGACAGGGCCAGTTTGAGCCCCAGCATTTT.

The CDR3 bases are TGTGCCAGCAGTGGAGTAACAGGGGCGGACATTCAGTACTTC. Translation: CASSGVTGADIQYF. This chain uses TRBV6-1 with TRBJ2-4; 7 positions match TRBD1. J was trimmed by 8 bases and V by 4 bases; bases with no gene match: 8. The CDR3 runs 14 residues. Germline V gives CDR1 MNHNS, CDR2 SASEGT.

This rearrangement joins TRBV9 to TRBJ1-1, with a weak D call TRBD1 (6 bases). V was trimmed by 2 bases and J by 7 bases, leaving 12 bases between them. Germline values: CDR1 SGDLS, CDR2 YYNGEE. This CDR3 has 13 residues. CDR3 protein: CASSVGPGDEAFF. The CDR3 coding sequence is TGTGCCAGCAGCGTTGGGCCAGGGGATGAAGCTTTCTTT.